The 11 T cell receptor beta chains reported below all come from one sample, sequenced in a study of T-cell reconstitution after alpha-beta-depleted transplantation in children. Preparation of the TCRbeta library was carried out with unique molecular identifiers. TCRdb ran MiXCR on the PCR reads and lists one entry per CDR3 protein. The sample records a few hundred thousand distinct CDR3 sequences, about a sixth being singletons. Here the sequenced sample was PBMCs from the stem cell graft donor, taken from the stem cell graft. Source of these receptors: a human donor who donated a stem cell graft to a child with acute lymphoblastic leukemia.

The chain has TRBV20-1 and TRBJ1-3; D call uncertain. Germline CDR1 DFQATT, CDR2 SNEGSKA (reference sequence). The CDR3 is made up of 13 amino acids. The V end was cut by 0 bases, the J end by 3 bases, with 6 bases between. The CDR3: CSARDSGGNTIYF. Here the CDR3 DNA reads TGCAGTGCTAGAGATTCCGGTGGAAACACCATATATTTT.

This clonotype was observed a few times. Here the CDR3 reads CASSLAGVVYGYTF. The CDR3 DNA reads TGCGCCAGCAGCTTGGCAGGGGTGGTCTATGGCTACACCTTC. The chain links TRBV5-1 to TRBJ1-2; D might be TRBD1 (6 bases). Deletions cut 0 bases from V and 4 bases from J, with 10 bases between. The CDR3 covers 14 residues. CDR1 is SGHRS, CDR2 YFSETQ, per germline.

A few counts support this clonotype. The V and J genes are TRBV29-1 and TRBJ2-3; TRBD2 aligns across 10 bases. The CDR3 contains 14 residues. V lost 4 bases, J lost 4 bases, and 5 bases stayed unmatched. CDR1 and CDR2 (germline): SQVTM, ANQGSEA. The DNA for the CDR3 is TGCAGCGTTGCAGCGGGAGGGCCGCCAGATACGCAGTATTTT. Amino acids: CSVAAGGPPDTQYF.

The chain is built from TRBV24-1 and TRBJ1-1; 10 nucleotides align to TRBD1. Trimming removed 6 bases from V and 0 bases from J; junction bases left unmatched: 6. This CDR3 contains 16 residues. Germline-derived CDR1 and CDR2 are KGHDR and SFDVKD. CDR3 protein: CATSPGQGLMNTEAFF. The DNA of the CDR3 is TGTGCCACCAGTCCGGGACAGGGGCTCATGAACACTGAAGCTTTCTTT.

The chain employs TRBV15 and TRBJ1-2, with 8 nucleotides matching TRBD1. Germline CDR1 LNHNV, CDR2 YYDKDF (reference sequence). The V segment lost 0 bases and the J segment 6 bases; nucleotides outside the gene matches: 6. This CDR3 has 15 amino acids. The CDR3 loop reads CATSRDLSGGDGYTF. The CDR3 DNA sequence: TGTGCCACCAGCAGAGATCTGTCAGGGGGCGATGGCTACACCTTC.

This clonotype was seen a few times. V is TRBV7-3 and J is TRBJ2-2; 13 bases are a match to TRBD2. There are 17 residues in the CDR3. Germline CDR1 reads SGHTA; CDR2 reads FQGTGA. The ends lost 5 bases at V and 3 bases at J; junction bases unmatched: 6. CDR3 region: CASSLGTSGTYTGELFF. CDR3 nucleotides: TGTGCCAGCAGCCTCGGGACTAGCGGGACTTACACCGGGGAGCTGTTTTTT.

The CDR3 here is CASSAIQHEQFF. The CDR3 DNA reads TGCGCCAGCAGTGCGATTCAACATGAGCAGTTCTTC. This rearrangement joins TRBV10-2 to TRBJ2-1, with D unclear. The length of the CDR3 is 12 residues. CDR1 WSHSY and CDR2 SAAADI come from the germline V gene. Between the trimmed V and J ends, which lost 4 bases and 8 bases, there was a span of 9 bases.

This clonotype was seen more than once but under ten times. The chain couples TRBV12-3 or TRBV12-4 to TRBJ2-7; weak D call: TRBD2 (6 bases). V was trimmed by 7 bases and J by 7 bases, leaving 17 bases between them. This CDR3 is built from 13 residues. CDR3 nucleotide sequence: TGTGCCAGCACAGGGTGGGGGAGGTGGGAGCAGTACTTC. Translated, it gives CASTGWGRWEQYF.

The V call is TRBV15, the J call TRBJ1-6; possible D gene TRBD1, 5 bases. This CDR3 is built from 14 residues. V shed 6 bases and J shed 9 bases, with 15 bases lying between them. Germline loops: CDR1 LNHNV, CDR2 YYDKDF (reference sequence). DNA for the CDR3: TGTGCCACCAGAATAGGGACGGGGGGTTCACCCCTCCACTTT. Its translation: CATRIGTGGSPLHF. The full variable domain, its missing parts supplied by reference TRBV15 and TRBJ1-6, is DAMVIQNPRYQVTQFGKPVTLSCSQTLNHNVMYWYQQKSSQAPKLLFHYYDKDFNNEADTPDNFQSRRPNTSFCFLDIRSPGLGDTAMYLCATRIGTGGSPLHFGNGTRLTVT.

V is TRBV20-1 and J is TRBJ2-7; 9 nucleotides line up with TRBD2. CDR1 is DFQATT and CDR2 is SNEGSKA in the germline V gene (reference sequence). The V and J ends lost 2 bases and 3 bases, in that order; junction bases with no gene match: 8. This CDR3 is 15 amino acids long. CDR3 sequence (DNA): TGCAGTGCTAGATGGGCTAGCGGGAACCTCTACGAGCAGTACTTC. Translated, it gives CSARWASGNLYEQYF.

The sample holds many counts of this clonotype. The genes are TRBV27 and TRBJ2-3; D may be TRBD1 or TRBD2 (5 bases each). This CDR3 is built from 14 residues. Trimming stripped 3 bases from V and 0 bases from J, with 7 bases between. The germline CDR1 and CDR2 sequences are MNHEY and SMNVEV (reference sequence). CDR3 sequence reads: CASSFGASTDTQYF. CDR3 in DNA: TGTGCCAGCAGTTTCGGGGCTAGCACAGATACGCAGTATTTT.